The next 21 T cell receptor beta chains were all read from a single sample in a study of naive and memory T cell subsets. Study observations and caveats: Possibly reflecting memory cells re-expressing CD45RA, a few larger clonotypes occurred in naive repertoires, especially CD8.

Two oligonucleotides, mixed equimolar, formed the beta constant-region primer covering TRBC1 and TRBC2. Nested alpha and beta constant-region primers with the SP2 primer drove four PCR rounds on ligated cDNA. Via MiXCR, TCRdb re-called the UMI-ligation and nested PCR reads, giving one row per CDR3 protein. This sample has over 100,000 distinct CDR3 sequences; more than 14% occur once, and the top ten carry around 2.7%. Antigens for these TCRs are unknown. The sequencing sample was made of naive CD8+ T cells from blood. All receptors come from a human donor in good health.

The CDR3 DNA is TGTGCCAGCAGCCTCACGGAGCTGGGACTAGCAGGGAATGAGCAGTTCTTC. Protein: CASSLTELGLAGNEQFF. V usage is TRBV7-9 and J usage is TRBJ2-1; the match to TRBD2 covers 9 bases. The germline V gene encodes CDR1 SEHNR and CDR2 FQNEAQ (reference sequence). The CDR3 consists of 17 residues. Losses at the gene ends were 5 bases for V and 7 bases for J; bases not matched to a gene: 15.

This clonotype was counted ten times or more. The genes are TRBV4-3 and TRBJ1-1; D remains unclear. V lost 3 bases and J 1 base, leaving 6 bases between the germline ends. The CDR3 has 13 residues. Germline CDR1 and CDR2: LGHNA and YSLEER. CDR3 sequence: CASSHGKNTEAFF. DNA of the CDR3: TGCGCCAGCAGCCATGGTAAGAACACTGAAGCTTTCTTT.

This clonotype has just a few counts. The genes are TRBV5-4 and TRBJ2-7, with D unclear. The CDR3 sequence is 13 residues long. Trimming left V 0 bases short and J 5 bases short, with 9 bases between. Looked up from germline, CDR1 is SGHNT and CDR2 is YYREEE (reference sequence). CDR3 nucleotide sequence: TGTGCCAGCAGCTTGGCGGGTTCCGACGAGCAGTACTTC. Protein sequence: CASSLAGSDEQYF. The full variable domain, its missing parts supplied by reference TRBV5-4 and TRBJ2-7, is ETGVTQSPTHLIKTRGQQVTLRCSSQSGHNTVSWYQQALGQGPQFIFQYYREEENGRGNFPPRFSGLQFPNYSSELNVNALELDDSALYLCASSLAGSDEQYFGPGTRLTVT.

Here the CDR3 DNA reads TGTGCCAGCAGCCCCCGACAGAAGAACACTGAAGCTTTCTTT. Protein: CASSPRQKNTEAFF. This sequence joins TRBV7-9 and TRBJ1-1; the D gene is possibly TRBD1 (5 bases). The germline V gene encodes CDR1 SEHNR and CDR2 FQNEAQ (reference sequence). The CDR3 is 14 amino acids. V lost 5 bases and J 1 base, leaving 11 bases between the germline ends.

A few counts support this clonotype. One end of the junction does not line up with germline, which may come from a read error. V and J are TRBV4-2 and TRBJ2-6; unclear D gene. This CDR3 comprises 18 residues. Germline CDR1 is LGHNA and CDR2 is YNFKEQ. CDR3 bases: TGTGCCAGCAGCCAAGATCCCGCAGGTACCTCTCGGGCCAACGTCCTGACTTTC. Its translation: CASSQDPAGTSRANVLTF.

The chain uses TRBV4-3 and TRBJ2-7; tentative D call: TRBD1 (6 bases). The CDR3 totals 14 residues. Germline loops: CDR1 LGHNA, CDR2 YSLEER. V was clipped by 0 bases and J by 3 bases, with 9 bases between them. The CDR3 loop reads CASSQDRGRYEQYF. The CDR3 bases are TGCGCCAGCAGCCAAGACAGGGGCCGCTACGAGCAGTACTTC.

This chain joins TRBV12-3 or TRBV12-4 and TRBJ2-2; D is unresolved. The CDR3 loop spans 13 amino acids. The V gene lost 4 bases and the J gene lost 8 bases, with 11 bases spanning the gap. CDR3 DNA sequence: TGTGCCAGCAGTTCGCCAGGTCGAGGGGAGCTGTTTTTT. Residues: CASSSPGRGELFF.

CDR3: CASSSASSGTGMQYF. As DNA, the CDR3 is TGTGCCAGCAGCTCGGCCTCTAGCGGGACGGGGATGCAGTATTTT. V usage is TRBV7-2 and J usage is TRBJ2-3; 9 bases align to TRBD2. Germline V gives CDR1 SGHTA, CDR2 FQGNSA. The CDR3 is made up of 15 amino acids. After removal of 4 bases from V and 11 bases from J, the junction contained 13 bases not matched to a gene.

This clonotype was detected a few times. The chain's CDR3 is CASSSRATEAFF. For the CDR3, the DNA is TGTGCCAGCAGTTCCAGGGCTACTGAAGCTTTCTTT. The chain carries TRBV12-3 or TRBV12-4 and TRBJ1-1, with D tentatively TRBD1 (5 bases). CDR3 length equals 12 residues. Trimming pared 4 bases from V and 5 bases from J, leaving 8 bases between.

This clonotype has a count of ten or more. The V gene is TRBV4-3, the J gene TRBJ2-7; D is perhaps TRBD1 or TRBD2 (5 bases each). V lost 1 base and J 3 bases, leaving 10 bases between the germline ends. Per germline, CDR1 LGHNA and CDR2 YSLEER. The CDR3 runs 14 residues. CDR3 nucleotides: TGCGCCAGCAGCCAAGGGGGTGGGGGCTACGAGCAGTACTTC. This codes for CASSQGGGGYEQYF.

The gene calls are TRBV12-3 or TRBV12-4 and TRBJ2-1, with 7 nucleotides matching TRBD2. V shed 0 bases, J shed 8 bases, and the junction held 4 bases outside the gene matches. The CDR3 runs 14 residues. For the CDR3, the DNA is TGTGCCAGCAGTTTAGCGGGAGGGCCGGATGAGCAGTTCTTC. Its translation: CASSLAGGPDEQFF.

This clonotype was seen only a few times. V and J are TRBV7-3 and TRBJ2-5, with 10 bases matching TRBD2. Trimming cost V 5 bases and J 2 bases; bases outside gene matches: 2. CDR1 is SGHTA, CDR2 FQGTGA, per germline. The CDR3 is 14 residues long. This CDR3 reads CASSLSGGQETQYF. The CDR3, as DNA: TGTGCCAGCAGCCTTAGCGGGGGGCAAGAGACCCAGTACTTC.

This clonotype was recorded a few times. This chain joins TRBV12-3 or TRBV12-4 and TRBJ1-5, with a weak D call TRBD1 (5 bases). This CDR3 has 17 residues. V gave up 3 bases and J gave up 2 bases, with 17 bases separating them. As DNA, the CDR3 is TGTGCCAGCAGTTTTTCAGGGATGAGCTCGGGCAATCAGCCCCAGCATTTT. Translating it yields CASSFSGMSSGNQPQHF.

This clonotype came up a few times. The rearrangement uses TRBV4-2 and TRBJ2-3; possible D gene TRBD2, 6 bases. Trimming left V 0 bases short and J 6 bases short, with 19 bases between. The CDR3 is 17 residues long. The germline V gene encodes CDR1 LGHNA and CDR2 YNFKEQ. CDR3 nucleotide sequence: TGTGCCAGCAGCCAAGATTTGCCGGGATCGAGCGGGGATACGCAGTATTTT. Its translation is CASSQDLPGSSGDTQYF.

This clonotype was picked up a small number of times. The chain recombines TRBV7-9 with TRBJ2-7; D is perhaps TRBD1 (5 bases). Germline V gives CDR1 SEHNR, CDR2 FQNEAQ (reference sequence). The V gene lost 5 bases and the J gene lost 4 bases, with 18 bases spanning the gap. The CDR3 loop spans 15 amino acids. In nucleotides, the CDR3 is TGTGCCAGCAGCCCTCAGGGTCGCGATTGGTACGAGCAGTACTTC. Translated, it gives CASSPQGRDWYEQYF.

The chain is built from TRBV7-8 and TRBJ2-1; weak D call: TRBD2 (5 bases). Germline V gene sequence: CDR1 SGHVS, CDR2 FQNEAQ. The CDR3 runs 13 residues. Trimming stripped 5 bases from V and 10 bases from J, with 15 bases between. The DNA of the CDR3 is TGTGCCAGCAGCGGAAGGCTAGCTCTCGAGCAGTTCTTC. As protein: CASSGRLALEQFF.

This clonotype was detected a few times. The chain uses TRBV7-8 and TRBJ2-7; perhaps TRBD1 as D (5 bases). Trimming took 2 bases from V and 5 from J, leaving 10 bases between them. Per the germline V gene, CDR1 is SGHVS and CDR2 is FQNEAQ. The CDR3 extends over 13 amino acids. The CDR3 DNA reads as TGTGCCAGCAGCTTAACGGACACCGACGAGCAGTACTTC. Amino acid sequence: CASSLTDTDEQYF.

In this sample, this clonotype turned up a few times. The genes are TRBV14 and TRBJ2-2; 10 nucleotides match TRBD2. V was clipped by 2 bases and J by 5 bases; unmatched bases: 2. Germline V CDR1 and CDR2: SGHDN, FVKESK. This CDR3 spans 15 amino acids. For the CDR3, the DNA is TGTGCCAGCAGCCAACTAGCGGGAGTAACCGGGGAGCTGTTTTTT. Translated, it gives CASSQLAGVTGELFF.

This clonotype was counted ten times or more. CDR3 bases: TGTGCCAGCAGCGCACTAGCGGAAGAGACCCAGTACTTC. This translates into CASSALAEETQYF. The chain employs TRBV5-4 and TRBJ2-5, with TRBD2 matching over 8 bases. The junction had 2 bases not matched to a gene; V was cut back by 4 bases and J by 3 bases. Germline V gives CDR1 SGHNT, CDR2 YYREEE (reference sequence). CDR3 length equals 13 residues.

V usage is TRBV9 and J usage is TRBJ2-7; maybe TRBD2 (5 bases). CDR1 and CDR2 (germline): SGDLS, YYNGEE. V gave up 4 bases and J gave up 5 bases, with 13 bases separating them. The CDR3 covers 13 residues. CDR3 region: CASSQADSHEQYF. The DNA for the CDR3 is TGTGCCAGCAGCCAAGCGGATAGCCACGAGCAGTACTTC.

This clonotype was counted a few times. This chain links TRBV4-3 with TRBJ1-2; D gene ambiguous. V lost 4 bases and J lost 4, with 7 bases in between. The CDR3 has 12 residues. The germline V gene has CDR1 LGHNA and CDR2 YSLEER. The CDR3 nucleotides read TGCGCCAGCAGCCCCGCGGGCTATGGCTACACCTTC. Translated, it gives CASSPAGYGYTF.